This paragraph reports one T cell receptor beta chain. Its antigen remains unknown. Time point defined: late sampling 161 to 241 days after vaccination in three convalescent patients. TCRdb re-analysed the PCR reads in MiXCR, keeping a single row per CDR3 protein. The sample holds some 29,000 distinct CDR3 sequences, about 54% seen once. This specimen comes from a study of vaccination and CD4 T cells after COVID-19. About the study: Post-vaccination sampling time points for three convalescent patients were day 14 and days 161 to 241. General observations from the study: Among reactive clones from convalescent patients, a median around 90% appeared only post-vaccination. In convalescent patients, 304 of 307 vaccine-specific clones were mono-reactive for SARS-CoV-2 spike.

The germline CDR1 and CDR2 sequences are MNHEY and SMNVEV (reference sequence). This CDR3 comprises 16 residues. V gave up 6 bases and J gave up 1 base, with 19 bases separating them. The receptor was derived from a human donor who had recovered from COVID-19. The chain carries TRBV27 and TRBJ2-7, with D possibly TRBD2 on 7 matching bases. The sequences come from CD4+ T cells from blood, collected about 7 months after SARS-CoV-2 vaccination. CDR3: CASRVGWGGESYEQYF. The CDR3 region has the DNA TGTGCCAGCAGAGTGGGCTGGGGGGGCGAATCCTACGAGCAGTACTTC.